This TCR beta chain was recorded in a study of shared clonotypes between healthy human individuals. CDR3 length equals 14 residues. Germline-derived CDR1 and CDR2 are PRHDT and FYEKMQ (reference sequence). Trimming removed 5 bases at V and 0 bases at J, with 8 bases between. Naive CD8 cells lacked CD45RO and underwent positive selection for CCR7, leaving out terminally differentiated effector memory CD45RA+ cells. Here immunoSEQ multiplex PCR was the method, and the copy in TCRdb shows in-frame clones only, minus some. The profile shows around 2.1 million clones, 85% to 95% of them singletons. The receptor comes from a man between 18 and 29 years old in good health. Some clones in this sample may be carry-over from other donors' samples. The source material was naive CD8+ T cells from PBMCs. The chain carries TRBV13 and TRBJ2-1; D not resolved. CDR3 loop: CASSPENSYNEQFF. CDR3 nucleotides: TGTGCCAGCAGCCCGGAAAACTCCTACAATGAGCAGTTCTTC.